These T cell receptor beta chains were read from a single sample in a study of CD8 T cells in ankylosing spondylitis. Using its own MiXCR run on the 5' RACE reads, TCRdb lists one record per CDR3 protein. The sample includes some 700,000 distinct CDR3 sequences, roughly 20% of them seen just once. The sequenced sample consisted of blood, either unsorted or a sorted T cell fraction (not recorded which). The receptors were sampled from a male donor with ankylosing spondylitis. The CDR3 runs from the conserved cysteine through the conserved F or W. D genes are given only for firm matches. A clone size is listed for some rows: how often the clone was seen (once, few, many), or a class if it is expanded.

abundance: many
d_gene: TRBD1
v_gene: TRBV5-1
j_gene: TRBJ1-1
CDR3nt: TGTGCCAGCAGCCTTGACAGGGCGTACACTGAAGCTTTCTTT
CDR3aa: CASSLDRAYTEAFF

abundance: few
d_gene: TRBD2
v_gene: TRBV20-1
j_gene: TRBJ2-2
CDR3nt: TGCAGTGCTAGATTCGCGCTAGCGGGTGCGAACACCGGGGAGCTGTTTTTT
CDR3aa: CSARFALAGANTGELFF

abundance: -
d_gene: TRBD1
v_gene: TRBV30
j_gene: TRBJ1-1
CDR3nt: TGTGCCTGGAGGCTGACAGGGAGGAACACTGAAGCTTTCTTT
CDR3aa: CAWRLTGRNTEAFF

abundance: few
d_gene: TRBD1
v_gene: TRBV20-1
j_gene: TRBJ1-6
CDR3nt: TGCAGTGGAGGGCCTCGGACAGGCCAAAATTCACCCCTCCACTTT
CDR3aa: CSGGPRTGQNSPLHF

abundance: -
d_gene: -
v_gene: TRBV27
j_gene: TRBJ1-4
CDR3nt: TGTGCCAGCAGCCGTATAGACAGATTGGATAATGAAAAACTGTTTTTT
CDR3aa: CASSRIDRLDNEKLFF

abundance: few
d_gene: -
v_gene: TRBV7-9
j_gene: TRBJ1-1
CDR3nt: TGTGCCAGCAGCTTAGGGCGGGGTTGGAGCACTGAAGCTTTCTTT
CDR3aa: CASSLGRGWSTEAFF

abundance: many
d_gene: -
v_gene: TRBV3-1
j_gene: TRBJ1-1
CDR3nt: TGTGCCAGCAGCCAATCCTGGGGCTTGAACACTGAAGCTTTCTTT
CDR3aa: CASSQSWGLNTEAFF

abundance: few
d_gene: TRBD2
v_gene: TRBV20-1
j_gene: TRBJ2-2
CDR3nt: TGCAGTGCTAGAGATCCCCTAGCGGGAGCTCGGGACACCGGGGAGCTGTTTTTT
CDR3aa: CSARDPLAGARDTGELFF

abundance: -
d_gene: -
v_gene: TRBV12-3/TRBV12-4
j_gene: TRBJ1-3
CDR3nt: TGTGCCAGCGCTCGCCTCGCCGGAAACACCATATATTTT
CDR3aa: CASARLAGNTIYF

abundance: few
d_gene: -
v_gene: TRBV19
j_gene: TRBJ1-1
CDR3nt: TGTGCCAGTACCCGAGGGGGGGCCACTGAAGCTTTCTTT
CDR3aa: CASTRGGATEAFF

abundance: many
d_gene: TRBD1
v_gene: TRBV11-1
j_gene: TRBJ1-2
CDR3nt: TGTGCCAGCAGCGCGGGAGGGGACAGCCGAGAATCTAACTATGGCTACACCTTC
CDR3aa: CASSAGGDSRESNYGYTF

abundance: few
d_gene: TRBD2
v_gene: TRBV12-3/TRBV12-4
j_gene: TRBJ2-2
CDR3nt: TGTGCCAGCAGTTTGGGGACTAGCGGGAGTATGACCGGGGAGCTGTTTTTT
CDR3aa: CASSLGTSGSMTGELFF

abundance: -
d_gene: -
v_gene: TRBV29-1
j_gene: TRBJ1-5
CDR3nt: TGCAGCGTTTCTACTGGGAGGGACCAGCCCCAGCATTTT
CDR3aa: CSVSTGRDQPQHF

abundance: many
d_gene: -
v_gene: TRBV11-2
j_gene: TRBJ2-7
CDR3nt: TGTGCCAGCAGCTTACAGACATCCTACGAGCAGTACTTC
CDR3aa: CASSLQTSYEQYF

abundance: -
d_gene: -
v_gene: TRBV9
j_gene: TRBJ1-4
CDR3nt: TGTGCCAGCGGCGGGTTCTCGACTAATGAAAAACTGTTTTTT
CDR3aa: CASGGFSTNEKLFF

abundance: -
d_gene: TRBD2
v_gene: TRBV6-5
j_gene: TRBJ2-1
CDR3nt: TGTGCCAGCAGTTACGAAGGTAGCGGGGGCGGACGTGAGCAGTTCTTC
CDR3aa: CASSYEGSGGGREQFF

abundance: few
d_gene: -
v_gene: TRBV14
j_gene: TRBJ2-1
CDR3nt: TGTGCCAGCAGCCAAGAATGGGGGGCCCTGTACAATGAGCAGTTCTTC
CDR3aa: CASSQEWGALYNEQFF

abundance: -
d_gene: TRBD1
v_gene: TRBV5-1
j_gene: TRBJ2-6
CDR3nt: TGCGCCAGCAGCTTGGCGACAGGGGACTCTGGGGCCAACGTCCTGACTTTC
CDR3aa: CASSLATGDSGANVLTF

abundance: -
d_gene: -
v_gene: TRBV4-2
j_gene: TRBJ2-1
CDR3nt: TGTGCCAGCAGCCAAGCGCAGAGCACCACTTACAATGAGCAGTTCTTC
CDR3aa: CASSQAQSTTYNEQFF

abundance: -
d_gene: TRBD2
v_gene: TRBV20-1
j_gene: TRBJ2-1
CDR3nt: TGCAGTGCTCCCGACATAGCGGGGGGGCTCTATGAGCAGTTCTTC
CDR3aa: CSAPDIAGGLYEQFF

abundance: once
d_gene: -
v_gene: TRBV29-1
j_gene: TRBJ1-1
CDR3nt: TGCAGCGTTCTATCACTTTTGAACACTGAAGCTTTCTTT
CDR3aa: CSVLSLLNTEAFF